This T cell receptor beta chain comes out of a study of molecular identifiers for immune sequencing clone quantification. Study-level information: Replicates involved a five-way split of RNA from around 20,000 or 99,000 naive CD8 cells, with sequencing of four.

Worth noting for this clonotype: Its antigen is not known. A read error may explain this, as a much larger clone is one base away.

CDR1 is SQVTM and CDR2 is ANQGSEA in the germline V gene. Trimming cost V 4 bases and J 2 bases, with 12 bases left between them. The CDR3 has 13 residues. One entry per CDR3 protein, called by TCRdb with MiXCR from the PCR reads. The sample carries fewer than 25,000 distinct CDR3 sequences, about 20% recorded once. Naive CD8 T cells were FACS-sorted by CD8+CD4-CCR7+CD45RA+ markers. Findings and caveats of the study: Sharing of a barcode by identical TCR molecules could cause highly expanded clone sizes to be underestimated.

This clonotype was obtained from a human donor in good health. Some libraries in this study had Jurkat cell RNA spiked in. The chain is built from TRBV29-1 and TRBJ2-7; D is unclear. The sequenced sample was naive CD8+ T cells from blood, with Jurkat cell RNA spiked in. The sample's subset: FACS-sorted CD8+CD4-CCR7+CD45RA+ naive T cells. The CDR3 nucleotides read TGCAGCGTTGCGTACAGTGCGCCCTACGAGCAGTACTTC. Translated: CSVAYSAPYEQYF.